The 26 T cell receptor beta chains listed next were all sequenced from one sample in a study of radiotherapy plus CTLA-4 blockade in lung cancer. Libraries were prepared by immunoSEQ multiplex PCR; TCRdb keeps only in-frame clonotypes and omits some of them. The sample shows over 60,000 clones, around 87% of them seen only once. Sequencing was performed on peripheral blood, taken from a patient treated with radiotherapy plus ipilimumab. Receptor source: a human donor with non-small cell lung cancer that progressed on radiotherapy plus ipilimumab.

The J gene is TRBJ1-1, the V gene TRBV6-5, with no clear D. Trimming removed 7 bases at V and 1 base at J, with 4 bases between. This CDR3 contains 11 residues. Germline V gene data show CDR1 as MNHEY and CDR2 as SVGAGI. The CDR3 protein is CASKTNTEAFF. CDR3 DNA sequence: TGTGCCAGCAAGACGAACACTGAAGCTTTCTTT.

The chain couples TRBV18 to TRBJ1-3, with 10 nucleotides matching TRBD1. Trimming at V came to 6 bases and at J to 0 bases, leaving 11 bases not matched to a gene. From germline, CDR1 is KGHSH and CDR2 LQKENI. This CDR3 contains 18 residues. The chain's CDR3 is CASSSTGGVSPSGNTIYF. CDR3 in DNA: TGTGCCAGCTCGTCGACAGGGGGCGTGAGTCCCTCTGGAAACACCATATATTTT.

The genes are TRBV29-1 and TRBJ2-5; 16 nucleotides match TRBD2. The CDR3 loop spans 16 amino acids. Germline trimming cut 7 bases from V and 9 bases from J; bases unmatched to any gene: 14. The germline V gene encodes CDR1 SQVTM and CDR2 ANQGSEA. The CDR3 DNA follows: TGCAGCGCCACGGGACTAGCGGGAGGGCCGGTAGGGGCCCAGTACTTC. Its translation: CSATGLAGGPVGAQYF. Together with reference TRBV29-1 and TRBJ2-5, the CDR3 gives the full variable domain: SAVISQKPSRDICQRGTSLTIQCQVDSQVTMMFWYRQQPGQSLTLIATANQGSEATYESGFVIDKFPISRPNLTFSTLTVSNMSPEDSSIYLCSATGLAGGPVGAQYFGPGTRLLVL.

The rearrangement links TRBV30 to TRBJ2-1; weak D call: TRBD2 (6 bases). The V end lost 5 bases, the J end lost 4 bases, and 24 bases lay between the germline ends. This CDR3 spans 17 amino acids. Germline assignment: CDR1 GTSNPN and CDR2 SVGIG (reference sequence). CDR3 sequence (DNA): TGTGCCTGGCATACAAAAGGTGGAGGGCAGGTGTACAATGAGCAGTTCTTC. Translating it yields CAWHTKGGGQVYNEQFF.

V gene TRBV19 combines with J gene TRBJ2-2; 9 bases match TRBD1. The length of the CDR3 is 16 residues. Per germline, CDR1 LNHDA and CDR2 SQIVND (reference sequence). V lost 4 bases and J lost 2; bases outside the gene matches: 5. The CDR3 reads CASSTRQGVNTGELFF. CDR3 bases: TGTGCCAGTAGTACCCGACAGGGGGTTAACACCGGGGAGCTGTTTTTT.

V gene TRBV18 combines with J gene TRBJ2-2, with unresolved D. With 0 bases removed from V and 5 bases from J, the gap between germline ends came to 7 bases. The CDR3 has 14 residues. The germline gives CDR1 KGHSH, CDR2 LQKENI. In nucleotides, the CDR3 is TGTGCCAGCTCACCACCGATGTTTACCGGGGAGCTGTTTTTT. Translated, it gives CASSPPMFTGELFF. Drawing the rest from reference TRBV18 and TRBJ2-2, the complete variable domain is NAGVMQNPRHLVRRRGQEARLRCSPMKGHSHVYWYRQLPEEGLKFMVYLQKENIIDESGMPKERFSAEFPKEGPSILRIQQVVRGDSAAYFCASSPPMFTGELFFGEGSRLTVL.

By sample fraction, this clone is medium-sized (0.01 to 0.1%). The J gene is TRBJ2-7, the V gene TRBV28; 7 bases map to TRBD2. V gave up 3 bases and J gave up 3 bases; unmatched junction bases: 11. The CDR3 extends over 16 amino acids. The germline V gene encodes CDR1 MDHEN and CDR2 SYDVKM. As DNA, the CDR3 is TGTGCCAGCAGTTTTGGGCGAGCGGGAAGTAGCTACGAGCAGTACTTC. Translation gives CASSFGRAGSSYEQYF. Looking up the rest from reference TRBV28 and TRBJ2-7 gives the full variable domain: DVKVTQSSRYLVKRTGEKVFLECVQDMDHENMFWYRQDPGLGLRLIYFSYDVKMKEKGDIPEGYSVSREKKERFSLILESASTNQTSMYLCASSFGRAGSSYEQYFGPGTRLTVT.

The CDR3, as DNA: TGTGCCAGCAGCGTGGGGCTAGCGGGAGCAAACAATGAGCAGTTCTTC. It encodes CASSVGLAGANNEQFF. This rearrangement joins TRBV6-4 to TRBJ2-1; 10 bases map to TRBD2. This CDR3 region has 16 residues. Germline V lookup: CDR1 MRHNA, CDR2 SNTAGT. V gave up 6 bases and J gave up 5 bases; unmatched junction bases: 10.

This clone was counted once. The chain joins TRBV5-1 to TRBJ1-2; 8 nucleotides align to TRBD1. The junction had 4 bases not matched to a gene; V was cut back by 0 bases and J by 6 bases. The germline CDR1 and CDR2 sequences are SGHRS and YFSETQ. This CDR3 region has 14 residues. The CDR3 nucleotides read TGCGCCAGCAGCTTGGCTACGACAGGGGATGGCTACACCTTC. Translated: CASSLATTGDGYTF.

CDR3 region: CASRKDRGNQPQHF. As DNA, the CDR3 is TGTGCCAGCAGGAAGGACAGGGGTAATCAGCCCCAGCATTTT. J is TRBJ1-5 and V is TRBV28; the match to TRBD1 covers 9 bases. With 6 bases clipped from V and 4 bases from J, the junction kept 4 bases outside the gene matches. This CDR3 region has 14 residues. Per germline, CDR1 MDHEN and CDR2 SYDVKM.

This clone was observed a handful of times. The rearrangement joins TRBV28 to TRBJ2-2, with D perhaps TRBD1 (6 bases). The CDR3 is 17 residues long. The V end was cut by 1 base, the J end by 2 bases, with 14 bases between. In germline, CDR1 is MDHEN, CDR2 SYDVKM. CDR3 nucleotides: TGTGCCAGCAGTTTATCAGGGGTCGGCCCAAACACCGGGGAGCTGTTTTTT. Encoded protein: CASSLSGVGPNTGELFF.

The chain recombines TRBV9 with TRBJ1-1; D remains unclear. CDR1 and CDR2 from the germline V gene are SGDLS and YYNGEE. This CDR3 region has 14 residues. V lost 6 bases, J lost 7 bases, and 19 bases lay in between. CDR3 amino acids: CASNKEGQFGEAFF. CDR3 coding DNA: TGTGCCAGCAACAAAGAAGGGCAATTCGGTGAAGCTTTCTTT.

The V and J genes are TRBV11-2 and TRBJ1-4, with a possible D match to TRBD1 (6 bases). CDR1 is SGHAT, CDR2 FQNNGV, per germline. The CDR3 is 15 residues long. Trimming pared 5 bases from V and 7 bases from J, leaving 17 bases between. The CDR3 nucleotides read TGTGCCAGCAGCCCCCGGATGGGGGCTGGTGAAAAACTGTTTTTT. Protein sequence: CASSPRMGAGEKLFF.

The chain couples TRBV28 to TRBJ2-3; D might be TRBD1 (6 bases). With 5 bases removed from V and 5 bases from J, the gap between germline ends came to 26 bases. The CDR3 runs to 18 residues. Germline V gives CDR1 MDHEN, CDR2 SYDVKM. The CDR3 spells CASSVESGQSARLDTQYF. DNA for the CDR3: TGTGCCAGCAGTGTCGAATCTGGACAGTCCGCAAGACTAGATACGCAGTATTTT.

There are many counts of this clone. Given a much more abundant clone one base away, this may be a read error. This CDR3 is also generated by other DNA sequences in the sample. The chain links TRBV30 to TRBJ2-1, with TRBD2 identical over 8 bases. The CDR3 runs to 16 residues. Germline V gene sequence: CDR1 GTSNPN, CDR2 SVGIG (reference sequence). V lost 4 bases to trimming and J lost 5 bases; unmatched junction nucleotides: 13. CDR3 coding DNA: TGTGCCTGGAATTGCGGGGGGAGGGGATCTAACAATGAGCAGTTCTTC. Protein: CAWNCGGRGSNNEQFF.

V gene TRBV7-6 combines with J gene TRBJ1-3; 9 nucleotides align to TRBD1. Trimming took 3 bases from V and 0 from J; bases not matched to a gene: 3. From germline, CDR1 is SGHVS and CDR2 FNYEAQ. This CDR3 is built from 16 residues. The CDR3: CASSLGTGTSGNTIYF. CDR3 DNA: TGTGCCAGCAGCTTGGGGACAGGGACCTCTGGAAACACCATATATTTT.

The chain recombines TRBV9 with TRBJ2-1; 9 bases line up with TRBD1. This CDR3 contains 16 residues. The trim removed 4 bases at V and 0 bases at J, leaving 5 bases unmatched. CDR1 is SGDLS, CDR2 YYNGEE, per germline. CDR3 nucleotides: TGTGCCAGCAGCCCTGGACAGGGGTCCTCCTACAATGAGCAGTTCTTC. This translates into CASSPGQGSSYNEQFF.

The gene calls are TRBV5-1 and TRBJ2-7, with D possibly being TRBD1 (6 bases). Germline V gives CDR1 SGHRS, CDR2 YFSETQ. V was cut by 3 bases and J by 0 bases, with 13 bases left in between. The length of the CDR3 is 15 residues. The CDR3 is CASSWDTVRSYEQYF. The CDR3 DNA sequence: TGCGCCAGCAGCTGGGACACGGTCCGCTCCTACGAGCAGTACTTC.

This clone was seen a few times. In nucleotides, the CDR3 is TGCGCCAGCAGCCTACTAGCGGGACACGAGCAGTACGTC. Protein product: CASSLLAGHEQYV. The rearrangement links TRBV4-1 to TRBJ2-7, with TRBD2 matching 10 bases. Germline values: CDR1 MGHRA, CDR2 YSYEKL. The CDR3 length is 13 residues. The junction had 2 bases not matched to a gene; V was cut back by 4 bases and J by 5 bases.

The chain couples TRBV19 to TRBJ2-1; D tentatively fits TRBD1 or TRBD2 (5 bases each). The germline V gene has CDR1 LNHDA and CDR2 SQIVND (reference sequence). The V gene lost 2 bases and the J gene lost 4 bases, with 9 bases spanning the gap. This CDR3 is built from 14 residues. This CDR3 is CASSIRGLYNEQFF. For the CDR3, the DNA is TGTGCCAGTAGTATACGGGGCCTTTACAATGAGCAGTTCTTC.

The table lists this clone with a count of one. This chain links TRBV27 with TRBJ2-3, with 12 bases that match TRBD2. CDR1 is MNHEY, CDR2 SMNVEV, per germline (reference sequence). The CDR3 sequence is 22 residues long. V lost 3 bases, J lost 0 bases, and 19 bases stayed unmatched. The CDR3 DNA reads TGTGCCAGCAGTTTCCACGGACCTAGCGGGAGGGGCGCCATAACGAGCACAGATACGCAGTATTTT. Translation gives CASSFHGPSGRGAITSTDTQYF.

This chain's CDR3 is CASSPGLAGLYEQYF. DNA for the CDR3: TGTGCCAGCAGCCCGGGACTAGCGGGACTTTACGAGCAGTACTTC. V and J are TRBV28 and TRBJ2-7; 13 bases match TRBD2. The CDR3 runs 15 residues. Germline V CDR1 and CDR2: MDHEN, SYDVKM. Germline trimming cut 6 bases from V and 4 bases from J; bases unmatched to any gene: 6.

The J gene is TRBJ1-1, the V gene TRBV6-5; perhaps TRBD1 as D (6 bases). This CDR3 has 14 amino acids. Germline V gene sequence: CDR1 MNHEY, CDR2 SVGAGI. Trimming pared 3 bases from V and 4 bases from J, leaving 12 bases between. For the CDR3, the DNA is TGTGCCAGCAGTTATAGAGGGGGTGGCACTGAAGCTTTCTTT. Encoded protein: CASSYRGGGTEAFF.

The chain is built from TRBV28 and TRBJ1-3, with 7 bases that match TRBD1. CDR1 and CDR2 from the germline V gene are MDHEN and SYDVKM. V was pared by 6 bases and J by 0 bases, with 5 bases of the junction left unmatched. This CDR3 contains 15 residues. CDR3 nucleotide sequence: TGTGCCAGCAGCGAGGGACAGCCCTCTGGAAACACCATATATTTT. Its translation is CASSEGQPSGNTIYF.

This chain links TRBV21-1 with TRBJ2-7; TRBD1, the D gene given by the table, was not confirmed from the DNA. TRBV21-1 is tagged as a pseudogene. CDR3 size: 15 residues. CDR3 residues: CASSKLQGGSYEQYV. Written as DNA, the CDR3 is TGTGCCAGCAGCAAATTACAGGGGGGGTCCTACGAGCAGTACGTC.

In nucleotides, the CDR3 is TGTGCCAGCTCACGGGCCAGGGAATCACCCCAGCATTTT. Its translation is CASSRARESPQHF. The chain couples TRBV18 to TRBJ1-5; perhaps TRBD1 as D (5 bases). V was trimmed by 4 bases and J by 10 bases, leaving 14 bases between them. Germline-derived CDR1 and CDR2 are KGHSH and LQKENI. The CDR3 is 13 residues long.